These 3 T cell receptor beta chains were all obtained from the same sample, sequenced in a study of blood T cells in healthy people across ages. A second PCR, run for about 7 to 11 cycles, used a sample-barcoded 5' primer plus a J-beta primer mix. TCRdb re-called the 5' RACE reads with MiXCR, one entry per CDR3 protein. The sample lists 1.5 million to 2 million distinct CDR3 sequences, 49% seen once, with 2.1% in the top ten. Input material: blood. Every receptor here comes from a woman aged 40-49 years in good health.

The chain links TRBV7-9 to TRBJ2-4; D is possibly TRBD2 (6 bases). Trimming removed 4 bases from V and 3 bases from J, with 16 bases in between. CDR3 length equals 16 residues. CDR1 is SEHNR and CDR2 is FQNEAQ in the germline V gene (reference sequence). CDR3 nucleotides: TGTGCCAGCAGCTCGGGGGTTACGGGTGACAAAAACATTCAGTACTTC. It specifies CASSSGVTGDKNIQYF.

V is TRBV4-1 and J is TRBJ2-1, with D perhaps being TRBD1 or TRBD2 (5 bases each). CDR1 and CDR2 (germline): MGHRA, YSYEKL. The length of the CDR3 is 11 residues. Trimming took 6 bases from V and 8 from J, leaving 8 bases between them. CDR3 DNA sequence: TGCGCCAGCAGATGGGGGTATGAGCAGTTCTTC. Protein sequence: CASRWGYEQFF.

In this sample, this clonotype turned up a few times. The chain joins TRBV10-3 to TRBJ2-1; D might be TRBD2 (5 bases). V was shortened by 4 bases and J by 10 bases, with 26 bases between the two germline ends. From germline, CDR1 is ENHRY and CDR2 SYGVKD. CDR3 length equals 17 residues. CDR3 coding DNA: TGTGCCATCAGTGCACCACCGGACTCCGCTCCTTCCGGAGAGCAGTTCTTC. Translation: CAISAPPDSAPSGEQFF.